Only a few counts were recorded for the clone carrying this TCR beta chain. The antigen is unknown. This sample was taken from a study of CD8 T cells in ankylosing spondylitis. Study results and caveats: As for the disease-linked clones, they showed a CD8+ phenotype and occurred at relatively low frequencies in peripheral blood. Made up of about eight highly homologous variants, a TCR beta motif appeared characteristic of ankylosing spondylitis blood. Significant enrichment of disease-linked clones was reportedly seen in matched ankylosing spondylitis synovial fluid.

Library preparation for TCR beta used quantitative 5'-RACE with molecular barcodes. TCRdb re-analysed the 5' RACE reads in MiXCR, keeping a single row per CDR3 protein. The sample gives just under 350,000 distinct CDR3 sequences, roughly 14% of which show up once; 0.9% to 1.2% is in the top ten. The V gene's germline CDR1 is KGHDR and CDR2 SFDVKD. The CDR3 contains 13 residues. Trimming took off 5 bases at V and 3 bases at J, with 8 bases between the two ends. Sequenced sample: blood, either unsorted or a sorted T cell fraction (not recorded which). The V call is TRBV24-1, the J call TRBJ2-3; D might be TRBD1 or TRBD2, each matching 5 bases. The clonotype comes from a male donor with ankylosing spondylitis or in good health (not recorded which). Here the CDR3 DNA reads TGTGCCACCAGTGCTGAGGGGACAGATACGCAGTATTTT. Translation gives CATSAEGTDTQYF.